One and the same sample provided the 27 T cell receptor beta chains below, sequenced in a study of preoperative IRX-2 immunotherapy in early breast cancer. The method was immunoSEQ multiplex PCR; TCRdb's version includes in-frame clones alone and lacks a portion of them. The data hold roughly 43,000 clones, with approximately 94% observed a single time. Treatment reported: preoperative locoregional IRX-2 cytokine immunotherapy. The input for sequencing was tumor tissue, taken after IRX-2 immunotherapy. All receptors derive from a human donor with breast cancer.

The chain couples TRBV5-6 to TRBJ2-1; TRBD1 or TRBD2 may be the D gene (5 bases each). This CDR3 spans 14 amino acids. Germline CDR1 SGHDT, CDR2 YYEEEE. Trimming took 4 bases from V and 7 from J, leaving 15 bases between them. CDR3 bases: TGTGCCAGCAGCCCGGGACCAATCTTGAATGAGCAGTTCTTC. Its protein is CASSPGPILNEQFF.

This clone has a single count. The CDR3 DNA is TGTGCCAGCAGTGGGCGCCTAACTAATGAAAAACTGTTTTTT. This codes for CASSGRLTNEKLFF. The rearrangement joins TRBV6-1 to TRBJ1-4; D is ambiguous. Germline V gene sequence: CDR1 MNHNS, CDR2 SASEGT. Trimming shortened V by 4 bases and J by 1 base, and 7 bases separated the two germline ends. This CDR3 spans 14 amino acids.

The V call is TRBV4-2, the J call TRBJ2-1; D gene unclear. Germline values: CDR1 LGHNA, CDR2 YNFKEQ. CDR3 size: 13 residues. V was clipped by 0 bases and J by 10 bases, with 10 bases between them. As DNA, the CDR3 is TGTGCCAGCAGCCAAGAGACGTGGCAGGAGCAGTTCTTC. Residues: CASSQETWQEQFF.

V gene TRBV6-1 combines with J gene TRBJ1-1; D is ambiguous. This CDR3 spans 13 amino acids. CDR1 is MNHNS, CDR2 SASEGT, per germline. Between the trimmed V and J ends, which lost 9 bases and 4 bases, there was a span of 15 bases. CDR3 DNA: TGTGCCAGTGGGCCTCACCGAGGCACTGAAGCTTTCTTT. It encodes CASGPHRGTEAFF.

The chain links TRBV10-3 to TRBJ2-3; 8 bases agree with TRBD1. The CDR3 has 14 residues. V was pared by 7 bases and J by 4 bases, with 7 bases of the junction left unmatched. Germline lookup yields CDR1 ENHRY and CDR2 SYGVKD. This chain's CDR3 is CAINDDRGADTQYF. The CDR3 DNA follows: TGTGCCATCAACGACGACAGGGGAGCAGATACGCAGTATTTT.

The V and J genes are TRBV9 and TRBJ2-3; D possibly matches TRBD1 or TRBD2 (6 bases each). Germline CDR1 is SGDLS and CDR2 is YYNGEE. Deletions cut 0 bases from V and 4 bases from J, with 12 bases between. The CDR3 is made up of 15 amino acids. The CDR3 bases are TGTGCCAGCAGCGTAGGGGGGGCCGAGGCAGATACGCAGTATTTT. Its protein is CASSVGGAEADTQYF.

This rearrangement joins TRBV7-8 to TRBJ2-3; possibly TRBD2 for D (5 bases). The CDR3 covers 15 residues. Germline loops: CDR1 SGHVS, CDR2 FQNEAQ. The germline V and J ends were trimmed by 5 bases and 1 base, with 13 bases remaining between them. In nucleotides, the CDR3 is TGTGCCAGCAGCGGACGGACCGGGGGCACAGATACGCAGTATTTT. It translates to CASSGRTGGTDTQYF.

The chain couples TRBV11-1 to TRBJ2-1; 12 positions agree with TRBD2. V trimming: 4 bases; J trimming: 4 bases; junction bases outside the gene matches: 5. This CDR3 contains 16 residues. The germline V gene encodes CDR1 SGHAT and CDR2 FQDESV (reference sequence). The CDR3 coding sequence is TGTGCCAGCAGCTGGGTCGGACTAGCGGGGTACAATGAGCAGTTCTTC. It specifies CASSWVGLAGYNEQFF.

This chain links TRBV7-3 with TRBJ2-5, with D possibly TRBD2 on 6 matching bases. Germline loops: CDR1 SGHTA, CDR2 FQGTGA. The ends were cut back, 5 bases at V and 5 bases at J, with 15 bases in the middle. This CDR3 has 14 amino acids. The CDR3 region has the DNA TGTGCCAGCAGCCCACGGGAGTTTCCGGAGACCCAGTACTTC. This encodes CASSPREFPETQYF. The variable domain in full, with the rest retrieved from reference TRBV7-3 and TRBJ2-5, is GAGVSQTPSNKVTEKGKYVELRCDPISGHTALYWYRQSLGQGPEFLIYFQGTGAADDSGLPNDRFFAVRPEGSVSTLKIQRTERGDSAVYLCASSPREFPETQYFGPGTRLLVL.

The chain couples TRBV6-6 to TRBJ1-5; TRBD1 might be the D (5 bases). This CDR3 has 14 amino acids. Trimming stripped 5 bases from V and 7 bases from J, with 15 bases between. CDR1 is MNHNY, CDR2 SVGAGI, per germline (reference sequence). CDR3 nucleotides: TGTGCCAGCAGTCTCCAAGGGGTCGACCAGCCCCAGCATTTT. As protein: CASSLQGVDQPQHF.

The chain couples TRBV6-1 to TRBJ2-5, with D possibly matching TRBD2 (5 bases). The CDR3 length is 15 residues. V lost 7 bases and J 1 base, leaving 16 bases between the germline ends. Germline V gene lookup returns CDR1 MNHNS and CDR2 SASEGT. The CDR3 reads CASIWSGELQETQYF. The CDR3 coding sequence is TGTGCCAGCATATGGAGCGGAGAACTCCAAGAGACCCAGTACTTC.

The gene calls are TRBV2 and TRBJ2-1, with no clear D. CDR1 and CDR2 from the germline V gene are SNHLY and FYNNEI. The CDR3 runs to 14 residues. Trimming removed 6 bases at V and 2 bases at J, with 11 bases between. The CDR3: CASRASITYNEQFF. The CDR3 nucleotides are TGTGCCAGCAGAGCGAGTATAACCTACAATGAGCAGTTCTTC.

The chain couples TRBV7-2 to TRBJ1-1; TRBD1 might be the D (6 bases). V was pared by 3 bases and J by 3 bases, with 11 bases between. Germline V gene lookup returns CDR1 SGHTA and CDR2 FQGNSA. The CDR3 is 14 amino acids. The CDR3 nucleotides are TGTGCCAGCAGCTTCCACCCAGGGGACACTGAAGCTTTCTTT. It encodes CASSFHPGDTEAFF.

The rearrangement joins TRBV7-9 to TRBJ1-3; no definite D call. V was clipped by 4 bases and J by 3 bases, with 7 bases between them. The CDR3 consists of 13 residues. CDR1 and CDR2 from the germline V gene are SEHNR and FQNEAQ (reference sequence). The CDR3 loop reads CASSSAGGNTIYF. In DNA, the CDR3 is TGTGCCAGCAGCTCCGCGGGTGGAAACACCATATATTTT.

The chain has TRBV7-9 and TRBJ2-1; D remains ambiguous. Germline V gives CDR1 SEHNR, CDR2 FQNEAQ (reference sequence). Trimming took 5 bases from V and 7 from J, leaving 15 bases between them. The CDR3 is 14 amino acids. This CDR3 is CASSPDFLGNEQFF. The CDR3 DNA reads as TGTGCCAGCAGCCCCGATTTTCTTGGTAATGAGCAGTTCTTC.

Comments on this clone: One junction end disagrees with the germline gene, perhaps due to a read error. This sequence joins TRBV6-5 and TRBJ2-7; TRBD1 aligns across 9 bases. Germline CDR1 reads MNHEY; CDR2 reads SVGAGI. The CDR3 is made up of 14 amino acids. The CDR3 spells CASTTTGGAYGQYF. CDR3 in DNA: TGTGCCAGCACTACGACAGGGGGGGCGTACGGGCAGTACTTC.

V usage is TRBV18 and J usage is TRBJ1-2; possible D gene TRBD1, 6 bases. V was shortened by 4 bases and J by 8 bases, with 26 bases between the two germline ends. The germline CDR1 and CDR2 sequences are KGHSH and LQKENI. This CDR3 has 17 amino acids. The CDR3 DNA is TGTGCCAGCTCACAGACCCCTCCTTGGACAGCGTCGGCCGGCTACACCTTC. Amino acid sequence: CASSQTPPWTASAGYTF.

The CDR3: CASSQEEGGRGYTF. CDR3 DNA: TGCGCCAGCAGCCAAGAAGAGGGGGGCAGGGGCTACACCTTC. J is TRBJ1-2 and V is TRBV4-1, with TRBD1 as a possible D gene (6 bases). The CDR3 loop spans 14 amino acids. The ends were cut back, 0 bases at V and 8 bases at J, with 13 bases in the middle. Germline V gene data show CDR1 as MGHRA and CDR2 as YSYEKL.

This clone came up once. This chain joins TRBV5-4 and TRBJ2-7; D tentatively reads TRBD1 or TRBD2 (5 bases each). Trimming left V 5 bases short and J 0 bases short, with 15 bases between. There are 15 residues in the CDR3. Germline V gene data show CDR1 as SGHNT and CDR2 as YYREEE (reference sequence). Here the CDR3 reads CASRAGTAVSYEQYF. CDR3 coding DNA: TGTGCCAGCAGGGCCGGGACGGCGGTCTCCTACGAGCAGTACTTC.

The chain combines TRBV4-2 with TRBJ1-3; 7 bases are shared with TRBD1. Germline values: CDR1 LGHNA, CDR2 YNFKEQ. The CDR3 is 14 amino acids. The V segment lost 4 bases and the J segment 3 bases; nucleotides outside the gene matches: 3. CDR3 protein: CASSRTGDGNTIYF. The CDR3 nucleotides read TGTGCCAGCAGCCGGACAGGAGATGGAAACACCATATATTTT.

The chain combines TRBV19 with TRBJ1-1, with D perhaps TRBD1 (5 bases). Trimming stripped 9 bases from V and 4 bases from J, with 12 bases between. The germline gives CDR1 LNHDA, CDR2 SQIVND (reference sequence). This CDR3 comprises 12 residues. In DNA form, the CDR3 reads TGTGCCAGCTGGGGGGGTGGCACTGAAGCTTTCTTT. Amino acid sequence: CASWGGGTEAFF.

This chain connects TRBV7-2 to TRBJ1-2, with no clear D. CDR1 is SGHTA, CDR2 FQGNSA, per germline. Trimming pared 2 bases from V and 5 bases from J, leaving 6 bases between. This CDR3 spans 12 amino acids. The DNA for the CDR3 is TGTGCCAGCAGCTTAATACGATATGGCTACACCTTC. Encoded protein: CASSLIRYGYTF.

The chain recombines TRBV19 with TRBJ1-1; D is ambiguous. The CDR3 covers 13 residues. Germline V gene sequence: CDR1 LNHDA, CDR2 SQIVND (reference sequence). Trimming took off 5 bases at V and 1 base at J, with 8 bases between the two ends. This CDR3 is CASSESRNTEAFF. As DNA, the CDR3 is TGTGCCAGTAGTGAAAGCAGGAACACTGAAGCTTTCTTT.

The chain has TRBV6-1 and TRBJ2-7, with unresolved D. The CDR3 is made up of 11 amino acids. Germline V lookup: CDR1 MNHNS, CDR2 SASEGT. V was cut by 2 bases and J by 10 bases, with 9 bases left in between. In DNA, the CDR3 is TGTGCCAGCAGTGAAATGGCGGAACAGTACTTC. Residues: CASSEMAEQYF.

V is TRBV7-9 and J is TRBJ2-5; D gene uncertain. Germline V gives CDR1 SEHNR, CDR2 FQNEAQ (reference sequence). The CDR3 has 13 residues. The V end was cut by 0 bases, the J end by 4 bases, with 6 bases between. The CDR3 protein is CASSLAAVETQYF. The CDR3 DNA reads TGTGCCAGCAGCTTAGCCGCGGTAGAGACCCAGTACTTC.

The chain combines TRBV18 with TRBJ2-3; 9 nucleotides line up with TRBD2. The CDR3 runs 15 residues. The germline V gene encodes CDR1 KGHSH and CDR2 LQKENI. V dropped 4 bases and J dropped 4; count of bases not matched to a gene: 6. The CDR3 nucleotides are TGTGCCAGCTCACACGGCGGGGGGGCCGCAGATACGCAGTATTTT. Its protein is CASSHGGGAADTQYF.

Comment on this clone: Compared with germline, one end of the junction differs, possibly owing to a read error. The chain carries TRBV5-4 and TRBJ1-2; maybe TRBD1 (6 bases). The length of the CDR3 is 12 residues. Germline-derived CDR1 and CDR2 are SGHNT and YYREEE (reference sequence). CDR3 nucleotide sequence: TGTGCCAGCAGCTTGGATTGGACAGTCTCGGAATTC. Encoded protein: CASSLDWTVSEF.